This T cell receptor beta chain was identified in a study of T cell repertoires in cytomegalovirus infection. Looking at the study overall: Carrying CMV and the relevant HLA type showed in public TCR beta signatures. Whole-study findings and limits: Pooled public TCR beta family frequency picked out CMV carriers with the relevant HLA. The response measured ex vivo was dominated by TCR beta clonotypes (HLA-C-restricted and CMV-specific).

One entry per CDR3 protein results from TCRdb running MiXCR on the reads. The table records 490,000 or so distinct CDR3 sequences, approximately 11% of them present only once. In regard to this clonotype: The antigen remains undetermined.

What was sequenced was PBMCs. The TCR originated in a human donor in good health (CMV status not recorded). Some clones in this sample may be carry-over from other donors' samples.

CDR3 protein: CSVERAGQETQYF. The DNA for the CDR3 is TGCAGCGTTGAAAGGGCGGGACAAGAGACCCAGTACTTC. V gene TRBV29-1 combines with J gene TRBJ2-5; tentatively, D is TRBD2 (6 bases). With 2 bases removed from V and 2 bases from J, the gap between germline ends came to 9 bases. CDR1 SQVTM and CDR2 ANQGSEA come from the germline V gene. This CDR3 spans 13 amino acids.